This T cell receptor beta chain was identified in a study of regulatory T cells in long-lasting Graves disease. Study results and limitations: The analysis examined peripheral blood only and excluded thyroid tissue. Persistent Graves' disease cases displayed lower TCR diversity than newly diagnosed ones.

Assembly of TCR beta libraries relied on iRepertoire HTBI primers together with Arm-PCR of CDR3 regions. TCRdb reprocessed the multiplex PCR reads with MiXCR, giving one entry per CDR3 protein. The sample carries 560,000 or so distinct CDR3 sequences, 15% to 20% recorded once. V was cut by 5 bases and J by 9 bases, with 17 bases left in between. This CDR3 is built from 14 residues. CDR1 and CDR2 (germline): SEHNR, FQNEAQ (reference sequence). Noted time point: newly diagnosed GD, antithyroid drugs for less than 3 months. Generation of the TCR library employed RNA extracted from PBMCs. In regard to this clonotype: Its specificity is unknown.

This sample was also put to use in a study of T cells in Graves' hyperthyroidism and ophthalmopathy. As reported in that work: With the HTBI primer set, the TCR CDR3 went through a first round of RT-PCR.

The V and J genes are TRBV7-9 and TRBJ2-1; D might be TRBD2 (5 bases). The receptor was isolated from a man aged 18 to 30 with Graves disease. This specimen was peripheral blood mononuclear cells (PBMCs), taken at new diagnosis, from a patient treated with antithyroid drugs. For the CDR3, the DNA is TGTGCCAGCAGCCCGGGGATTAGCGTGACTGAGCAGTTCTTC. It is translated as CASSPGISVTEQFF. Complete variable domain (other parts from reference TRBV7-9 and TRBJ2-1): DTGVSQNPRHKITKRGQNVTFRCDPISEHNRLYWYRQTLGQGPEFLTYFQNEAQLEKSRLLSDRFSAERPKGSFSTLEIQRTEQGDSAMYLCASSPGISVTEQFFGPGTRLTVL.